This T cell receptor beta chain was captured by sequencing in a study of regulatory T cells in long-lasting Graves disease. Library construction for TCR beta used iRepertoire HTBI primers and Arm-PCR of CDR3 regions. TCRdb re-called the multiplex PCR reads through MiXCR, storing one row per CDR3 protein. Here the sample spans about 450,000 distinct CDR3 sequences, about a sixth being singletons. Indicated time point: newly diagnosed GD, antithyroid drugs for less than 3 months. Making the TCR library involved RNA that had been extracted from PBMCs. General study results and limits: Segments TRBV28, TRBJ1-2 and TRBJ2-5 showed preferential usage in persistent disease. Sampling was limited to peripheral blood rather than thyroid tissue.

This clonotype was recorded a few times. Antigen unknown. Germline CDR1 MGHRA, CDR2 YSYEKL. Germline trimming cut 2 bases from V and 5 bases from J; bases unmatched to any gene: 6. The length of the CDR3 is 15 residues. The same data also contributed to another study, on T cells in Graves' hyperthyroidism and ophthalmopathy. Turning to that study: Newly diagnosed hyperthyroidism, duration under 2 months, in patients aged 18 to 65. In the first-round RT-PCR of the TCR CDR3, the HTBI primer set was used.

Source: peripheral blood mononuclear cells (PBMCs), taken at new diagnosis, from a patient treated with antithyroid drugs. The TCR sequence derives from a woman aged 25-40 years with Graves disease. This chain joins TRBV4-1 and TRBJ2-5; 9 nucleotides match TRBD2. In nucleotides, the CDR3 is TGCGCCAGCAGCCAATTCCAGCGGGAGGACGAGACCCAGTACTTC. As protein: CASSQFQREDETQYF.